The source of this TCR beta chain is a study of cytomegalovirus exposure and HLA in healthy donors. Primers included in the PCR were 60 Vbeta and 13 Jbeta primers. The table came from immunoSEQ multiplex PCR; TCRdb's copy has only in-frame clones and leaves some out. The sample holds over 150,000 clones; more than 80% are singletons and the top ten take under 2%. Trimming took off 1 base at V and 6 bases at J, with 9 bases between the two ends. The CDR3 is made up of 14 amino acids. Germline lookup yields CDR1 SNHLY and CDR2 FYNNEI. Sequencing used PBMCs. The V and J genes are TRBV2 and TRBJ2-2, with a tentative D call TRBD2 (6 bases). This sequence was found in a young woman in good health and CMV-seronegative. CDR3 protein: CASSEDGEAGELFF. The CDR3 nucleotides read TGTGCCAGCAGTGAAGATGGGGAGGCCGGGGAGCTGTTTTTT. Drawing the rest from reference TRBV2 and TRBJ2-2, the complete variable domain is EPEVTQTPSHQVTQMGQEVILRCVPISNHLYFYWYRQILGQKVEFLVSFYNNEISEKSEIFDDQFSVERPDGSNFTLKIRSTKLEDSAMYFCASSEDGEAGELFFGEGSRLTVL.